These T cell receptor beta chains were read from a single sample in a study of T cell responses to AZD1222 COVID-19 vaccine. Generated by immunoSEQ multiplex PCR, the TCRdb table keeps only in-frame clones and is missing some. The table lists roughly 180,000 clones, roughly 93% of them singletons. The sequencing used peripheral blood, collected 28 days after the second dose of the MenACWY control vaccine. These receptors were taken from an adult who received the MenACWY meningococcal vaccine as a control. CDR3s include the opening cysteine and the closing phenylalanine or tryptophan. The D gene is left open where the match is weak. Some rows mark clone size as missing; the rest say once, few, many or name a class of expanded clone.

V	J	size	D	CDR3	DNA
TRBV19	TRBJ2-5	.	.	CASSRRPGSFKETQYF	TGTGCCAGTAGTCGGCGTCCAGGGTCTTTTAAAGAGACCCAGTACTTC
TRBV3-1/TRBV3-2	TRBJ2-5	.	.	CASSPSARHRVQETQYF	TGTGCCAGCAGCCCCTCCGCCCGACACAGGGTCCAAGAGACCCAGTACTTC
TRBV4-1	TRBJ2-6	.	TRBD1	CASSTGGSGANVLTF	TGCGCCAGCAGTACAGGGGGGTCCGGGGCCAACGTCCTGACTTTC
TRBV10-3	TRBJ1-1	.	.	CAISESAIPGTEAFF	TGTGCCATCAGTGAGTCAGCAATTCCAGGCACTGAAGCTTTCTTT
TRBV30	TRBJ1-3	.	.	CAWSLGAGNTIYF	TGTGCCTGGAGTTTGGGGGCTGGAAACACCATATATTTT
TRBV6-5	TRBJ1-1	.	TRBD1	CASNTDRVVTEAFF	TGTGCCAGCAACACTGACAGGGTCGTAACTGAAGCTTTCTTT
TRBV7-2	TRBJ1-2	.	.	CASSPPPANYGYTF	TGTGCCAGCAGCCCCCCACCCGCTAACTATGGCTACACCTTC
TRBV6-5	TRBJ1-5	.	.	CASSGLENQPQHF	TGTGCCAGCAGCGGACTGGAAAATCAGCCCCAGCATTTT
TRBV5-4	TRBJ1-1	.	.	CASSVSIGNTEAFF	TGTGCCAGCAGCGTCTCGATAGGGAACACTGAAGCTTTCTTT
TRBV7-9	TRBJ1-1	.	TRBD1	CASSTGVAEAFF	TGTGCCAGCAGTACAGGGGTGGCTGAAGCTTTCTTT
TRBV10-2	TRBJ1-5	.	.	CASTNTGYDQPQHF	TGCGCCAGCACAAATACAGGTTATGATCAGCCCCAGCATTTT
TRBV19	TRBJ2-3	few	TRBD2	CASSIGTSGTGQYF	TGTGCCAGTAGTATAGGGACTAGCGGGACGGGGCAGTATTTT
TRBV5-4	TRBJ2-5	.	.	CASSESGAIQETQYF	TGTGCCAGCAGCGAATCAGGGGCTATCCAAGAGACCCAGTACTTC
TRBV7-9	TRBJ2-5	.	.	CASSVGRETQYF	TGTGCCAGCAGCGTGGGCCGGGAGACCCAGTACTTC
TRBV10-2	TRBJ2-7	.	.	CASSESAWATYEQYF	TGCGCCAGCAGTGAGTCGGCTTGGGCAACCTACGAGCAGTACTTC
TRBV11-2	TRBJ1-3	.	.	CASRGQITGNTIYF	TGTGCCAGCCGGGGGCAGATCACTGGAAACACCATATATTTT
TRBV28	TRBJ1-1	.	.	CASSLATVNTEAFF	TGTGCCAGCAGTTTAGCAACGGTGAACACTGAAGCTTTCTTT
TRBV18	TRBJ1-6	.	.	CASSPGRNNSPLHF	TGTGCCAGCTCACCAGGGAGAAATAATTCACCCCTCCACTTT
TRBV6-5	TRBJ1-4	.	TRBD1	CASKIGGTNEKLFF	TGTGCCAGCAAGATAGGGGGCACTAATGAAAAACTGTTTTTT
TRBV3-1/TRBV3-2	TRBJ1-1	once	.	CASSQVEYTEAFF	TGTGCCAGCAGCCAAGTGGAGTACACTGAAGCTTTCTTT
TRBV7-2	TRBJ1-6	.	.	CASSAQGRSYNSPLHF	TGTGCCAGCAGCGCTCAGGGGCGCTCCTATAATTCACCCCTCCACTTT
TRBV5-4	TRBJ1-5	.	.	CASSLWGANQPQHF	TGTGCCAGCAGCTTGTGGGGGGCGAATCAGCCCCAGCATTTT
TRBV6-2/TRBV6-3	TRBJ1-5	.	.	CASSLEVGTWDQPQHF	TGTGCCAGCAGTTTAGAGGTGGGGACATGGGACCAGCCCCAGCATTTT
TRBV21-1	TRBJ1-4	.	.	CASSRRDRANEKLFF	TGTGCCAGCAGCAGAAGGGACAGGGCTAATGAAAAACTGTTTTTT
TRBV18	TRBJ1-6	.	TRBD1	CASSRTGGRNSPLHF	TGTGCCAGCTCACGGACAGGGGGCAGGAATTCACCCCTCCACTTT
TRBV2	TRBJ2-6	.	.	CASSELWDALSGANVLTF	TGTGCCAGCAGTGAATTATGGGATGCCCTCTCTGGGGCCAACGTCCTGACTTTC
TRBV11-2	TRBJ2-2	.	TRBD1	CASSPPPRGPNTGELFF	TGTGCCAGCAGCCCACCCCCCAGGGGGCCGAACACCGGGGAGCTGTTTTTT
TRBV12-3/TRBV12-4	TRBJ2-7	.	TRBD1	CASRRQGAYEQYF	TGTGCCAGCAGACGACAGGGAGCCTACGAGCAGTACTTC
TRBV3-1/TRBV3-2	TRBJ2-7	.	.	CASSQNPMRRDSASYEQYF	TGTGCCAGCAGCCAAAACCCAATGAGGCGGGATAGTGCCTCCTACGAGCAGTACTTC
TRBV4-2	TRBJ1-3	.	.	CASSQGDNSGNTIYF	TGTGCCAGCAGCCAAGGGGACAACTCTGGAAACACCATATATTTT
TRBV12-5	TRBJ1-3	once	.	CASGRGDGNTIYF	TGTGCTAGTGGTCGTGGGGACGGAAACACCATATATTTT
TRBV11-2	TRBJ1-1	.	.	CASSLEGVWNTEAFF	TGTGCCAGCAGCTTAGAAGGGGTTTGGAACACTGAAGCTTTCTTT
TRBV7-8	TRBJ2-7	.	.	CASSKTRGSRNEQYF	TGTGCCAGCAGCAAAACCAGAGGGTCGAGGAACGAGCAGTACTTC
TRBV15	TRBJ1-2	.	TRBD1	CATSRGTGYGYTF	TGTGCCACCAGCAGAGGGACAGGTTATGGCTACACCTTC
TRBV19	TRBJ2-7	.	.	CASRLQGGAQGEQYF	TGTGCCAGTAGACTTCAGGGGGGCGCCCAGGGCGAGCAGTACTTC
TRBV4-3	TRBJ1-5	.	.	CASSQDLGGKGPQHF	TGCGCCAGCAGCCAAGATCTGGGAGGGAAGGGGCCCCAGCATTTT
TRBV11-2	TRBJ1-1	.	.	CASSLVMGNTEAFF	TGTGCCAGCAGCTTAGTAATGGGGAACACTGAAGCTTTCTTT
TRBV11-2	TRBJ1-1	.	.	CASSLGTHNTEAFF	TGTGCCAGCAGCCTCGGGACACATAACACTGAAGCTTTCTTT
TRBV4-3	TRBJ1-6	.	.	CASSQAEGFHNSPLHF	TGCGCCAGCAGCCAGGCGGAGGGTTTCCATAATTCACCCCTCCACTTT
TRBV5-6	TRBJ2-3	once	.	CASRGYRSTDTQYF	TGTGCCAGCAGGGGATATCGGAGCACAGATACGCAGTATTTT
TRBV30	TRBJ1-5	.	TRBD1	CAWDRDPNQPQHF	TGTGCCTGGGACAGGGACCCTAATCAGCCCCAGCATTTT
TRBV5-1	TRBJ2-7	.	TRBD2	CASSLVPSGGAVYEQYF	TGCGCCAGCAGCTTGGTACCTAGCGGGGGGGCAGTCTACGAGCAGTACTTC
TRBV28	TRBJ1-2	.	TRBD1	CASSLQDRSPHNYGYTF	TGTGCCAGCAGTTTACAGGACAGGAGTCCTCATAACTATGGCTACACCTTC
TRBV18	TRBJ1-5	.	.	CASSPRAVPSNQPQHF	TGTGCCAGCTCACCGCGGGCGGTGCCGTCGAATCAGCCCCAGCATTTT
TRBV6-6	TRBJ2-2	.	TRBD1	CASTLRGRGTGELFF	TGTGCCAGCACCCTAAGGGGCAGGGGGACCGGGGAGCTGTTTTTT
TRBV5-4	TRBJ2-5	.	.	CASSWGTALQETQYF	TGTGCCAGCAGCTGGGGGACTGCCCTCCAAGAGACCCAGTACTTC
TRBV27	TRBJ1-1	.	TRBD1	CASSFGTENTEAFF	TGTGCCAGCAGTTTCGGGACAGAGAACACTGAAGCTTTCTTT
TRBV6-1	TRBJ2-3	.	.	CASSEGAGPLGDTQYF	TGTGCCAGCAGTGAAGGGGCCGGGCCTCTGGGAGATACGCAGTATTTT
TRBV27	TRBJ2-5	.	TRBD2	CASSPGLAGGTQYF	TGTGCCAGCAGTCCCGGACTAGCGGGGGGGACCCAGTACTTC
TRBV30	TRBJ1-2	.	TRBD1	CAWRTGQGDYGYTF	TGTGCCTGGAGGACCGGACAGGGCGACTATGGCTACACCTTC
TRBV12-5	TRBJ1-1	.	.	CASGLVSAPGAEAFF	TGTGCTAGTGGTTTGGTCTCCGCGCCGGGAGCTGAAGCTTTCTTT
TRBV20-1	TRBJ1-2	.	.	CSASSAREGYGYTF	TGCAGTGCTAGTAGCGCCCGGGAGGGCTATGGCTACACCTTC
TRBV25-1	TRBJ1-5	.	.	CASRQAGSNQPQHF	TGTGCCAGCAGGCAGGCAGGAAGCAATCAGCCCCAGCATTTT
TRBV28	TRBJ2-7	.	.	CATERDLATYEQYF	TGTGCCACCGAGAGGGACTTGGCGACCTACGAGCAGTACTTC
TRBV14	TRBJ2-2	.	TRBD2	CASSQLRGANTGELFF	TGTGCCAGCAGCCAATTACGGGGGGCGAACACCGGGGAGCTGTTTTTT
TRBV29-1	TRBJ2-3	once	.	CSVTPGHSQGYTDTQYF	TGCAGCGTTACCCCGGGACATTCGCAAGGGTACACAGATACGCAGTATTTT
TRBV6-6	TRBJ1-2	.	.	CANGQPNYGYTF	TGTGCCAACGGACAGCCTAACTATGGCTACACCTTC
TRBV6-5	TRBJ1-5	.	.	CASRQILNQPQHF	TGTGCCAGCCGACAGATTCTCAATCAGCCCCAGCATTTT
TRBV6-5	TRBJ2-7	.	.	CASTIAESSYEQYF	TGTGCCAGCACAATAGCGGAGAGCTCCTACGAGCAGTACTTC